Detailed here is one T cell receptor beta chain. Its antigen is not identified. Using immunoSEQ multiplex PCR, the repertoire was profiled, and TCRdb retains in-frame clones only, with some absent. The sample lists about 600,000 clones; roughly 98% were seen once. Trimming pared 1 base from V and 2 bases from J, leaving 16 bases between. The CDR3 consists of 17 residues. CDR1 and CDR2 from the germline V gene are MGHRA and YSYEKL. Positively selected for CCR7, the CD45RO-negative cells used as naive CD8 cells excluded terminally differentiated effector memory CD45RA+ cells. This record belongs to a study of shared clonotypes between healthy human individuals. Overall study findings and caveats: Clonotypes shared by all four donors outscored non-shared clonotypes in generation probability. The study found roughly 5% of naive CD4 clonotypes shared across a handful of donors.

The sample comprised naive CD8+ T cells sorted from blood. This clonotype originated in a young man in good health. This chain links TRBV4-1 with TRBJ2-3; D is ambiguous. CDR3 region: CASSQVSGNGFTDTQYF. CDR3 nucleotide sequence: TGCGCCAGCAGCCAAGTATCTGGCAACGGTTTCACAGATACGCAGTATTTT.